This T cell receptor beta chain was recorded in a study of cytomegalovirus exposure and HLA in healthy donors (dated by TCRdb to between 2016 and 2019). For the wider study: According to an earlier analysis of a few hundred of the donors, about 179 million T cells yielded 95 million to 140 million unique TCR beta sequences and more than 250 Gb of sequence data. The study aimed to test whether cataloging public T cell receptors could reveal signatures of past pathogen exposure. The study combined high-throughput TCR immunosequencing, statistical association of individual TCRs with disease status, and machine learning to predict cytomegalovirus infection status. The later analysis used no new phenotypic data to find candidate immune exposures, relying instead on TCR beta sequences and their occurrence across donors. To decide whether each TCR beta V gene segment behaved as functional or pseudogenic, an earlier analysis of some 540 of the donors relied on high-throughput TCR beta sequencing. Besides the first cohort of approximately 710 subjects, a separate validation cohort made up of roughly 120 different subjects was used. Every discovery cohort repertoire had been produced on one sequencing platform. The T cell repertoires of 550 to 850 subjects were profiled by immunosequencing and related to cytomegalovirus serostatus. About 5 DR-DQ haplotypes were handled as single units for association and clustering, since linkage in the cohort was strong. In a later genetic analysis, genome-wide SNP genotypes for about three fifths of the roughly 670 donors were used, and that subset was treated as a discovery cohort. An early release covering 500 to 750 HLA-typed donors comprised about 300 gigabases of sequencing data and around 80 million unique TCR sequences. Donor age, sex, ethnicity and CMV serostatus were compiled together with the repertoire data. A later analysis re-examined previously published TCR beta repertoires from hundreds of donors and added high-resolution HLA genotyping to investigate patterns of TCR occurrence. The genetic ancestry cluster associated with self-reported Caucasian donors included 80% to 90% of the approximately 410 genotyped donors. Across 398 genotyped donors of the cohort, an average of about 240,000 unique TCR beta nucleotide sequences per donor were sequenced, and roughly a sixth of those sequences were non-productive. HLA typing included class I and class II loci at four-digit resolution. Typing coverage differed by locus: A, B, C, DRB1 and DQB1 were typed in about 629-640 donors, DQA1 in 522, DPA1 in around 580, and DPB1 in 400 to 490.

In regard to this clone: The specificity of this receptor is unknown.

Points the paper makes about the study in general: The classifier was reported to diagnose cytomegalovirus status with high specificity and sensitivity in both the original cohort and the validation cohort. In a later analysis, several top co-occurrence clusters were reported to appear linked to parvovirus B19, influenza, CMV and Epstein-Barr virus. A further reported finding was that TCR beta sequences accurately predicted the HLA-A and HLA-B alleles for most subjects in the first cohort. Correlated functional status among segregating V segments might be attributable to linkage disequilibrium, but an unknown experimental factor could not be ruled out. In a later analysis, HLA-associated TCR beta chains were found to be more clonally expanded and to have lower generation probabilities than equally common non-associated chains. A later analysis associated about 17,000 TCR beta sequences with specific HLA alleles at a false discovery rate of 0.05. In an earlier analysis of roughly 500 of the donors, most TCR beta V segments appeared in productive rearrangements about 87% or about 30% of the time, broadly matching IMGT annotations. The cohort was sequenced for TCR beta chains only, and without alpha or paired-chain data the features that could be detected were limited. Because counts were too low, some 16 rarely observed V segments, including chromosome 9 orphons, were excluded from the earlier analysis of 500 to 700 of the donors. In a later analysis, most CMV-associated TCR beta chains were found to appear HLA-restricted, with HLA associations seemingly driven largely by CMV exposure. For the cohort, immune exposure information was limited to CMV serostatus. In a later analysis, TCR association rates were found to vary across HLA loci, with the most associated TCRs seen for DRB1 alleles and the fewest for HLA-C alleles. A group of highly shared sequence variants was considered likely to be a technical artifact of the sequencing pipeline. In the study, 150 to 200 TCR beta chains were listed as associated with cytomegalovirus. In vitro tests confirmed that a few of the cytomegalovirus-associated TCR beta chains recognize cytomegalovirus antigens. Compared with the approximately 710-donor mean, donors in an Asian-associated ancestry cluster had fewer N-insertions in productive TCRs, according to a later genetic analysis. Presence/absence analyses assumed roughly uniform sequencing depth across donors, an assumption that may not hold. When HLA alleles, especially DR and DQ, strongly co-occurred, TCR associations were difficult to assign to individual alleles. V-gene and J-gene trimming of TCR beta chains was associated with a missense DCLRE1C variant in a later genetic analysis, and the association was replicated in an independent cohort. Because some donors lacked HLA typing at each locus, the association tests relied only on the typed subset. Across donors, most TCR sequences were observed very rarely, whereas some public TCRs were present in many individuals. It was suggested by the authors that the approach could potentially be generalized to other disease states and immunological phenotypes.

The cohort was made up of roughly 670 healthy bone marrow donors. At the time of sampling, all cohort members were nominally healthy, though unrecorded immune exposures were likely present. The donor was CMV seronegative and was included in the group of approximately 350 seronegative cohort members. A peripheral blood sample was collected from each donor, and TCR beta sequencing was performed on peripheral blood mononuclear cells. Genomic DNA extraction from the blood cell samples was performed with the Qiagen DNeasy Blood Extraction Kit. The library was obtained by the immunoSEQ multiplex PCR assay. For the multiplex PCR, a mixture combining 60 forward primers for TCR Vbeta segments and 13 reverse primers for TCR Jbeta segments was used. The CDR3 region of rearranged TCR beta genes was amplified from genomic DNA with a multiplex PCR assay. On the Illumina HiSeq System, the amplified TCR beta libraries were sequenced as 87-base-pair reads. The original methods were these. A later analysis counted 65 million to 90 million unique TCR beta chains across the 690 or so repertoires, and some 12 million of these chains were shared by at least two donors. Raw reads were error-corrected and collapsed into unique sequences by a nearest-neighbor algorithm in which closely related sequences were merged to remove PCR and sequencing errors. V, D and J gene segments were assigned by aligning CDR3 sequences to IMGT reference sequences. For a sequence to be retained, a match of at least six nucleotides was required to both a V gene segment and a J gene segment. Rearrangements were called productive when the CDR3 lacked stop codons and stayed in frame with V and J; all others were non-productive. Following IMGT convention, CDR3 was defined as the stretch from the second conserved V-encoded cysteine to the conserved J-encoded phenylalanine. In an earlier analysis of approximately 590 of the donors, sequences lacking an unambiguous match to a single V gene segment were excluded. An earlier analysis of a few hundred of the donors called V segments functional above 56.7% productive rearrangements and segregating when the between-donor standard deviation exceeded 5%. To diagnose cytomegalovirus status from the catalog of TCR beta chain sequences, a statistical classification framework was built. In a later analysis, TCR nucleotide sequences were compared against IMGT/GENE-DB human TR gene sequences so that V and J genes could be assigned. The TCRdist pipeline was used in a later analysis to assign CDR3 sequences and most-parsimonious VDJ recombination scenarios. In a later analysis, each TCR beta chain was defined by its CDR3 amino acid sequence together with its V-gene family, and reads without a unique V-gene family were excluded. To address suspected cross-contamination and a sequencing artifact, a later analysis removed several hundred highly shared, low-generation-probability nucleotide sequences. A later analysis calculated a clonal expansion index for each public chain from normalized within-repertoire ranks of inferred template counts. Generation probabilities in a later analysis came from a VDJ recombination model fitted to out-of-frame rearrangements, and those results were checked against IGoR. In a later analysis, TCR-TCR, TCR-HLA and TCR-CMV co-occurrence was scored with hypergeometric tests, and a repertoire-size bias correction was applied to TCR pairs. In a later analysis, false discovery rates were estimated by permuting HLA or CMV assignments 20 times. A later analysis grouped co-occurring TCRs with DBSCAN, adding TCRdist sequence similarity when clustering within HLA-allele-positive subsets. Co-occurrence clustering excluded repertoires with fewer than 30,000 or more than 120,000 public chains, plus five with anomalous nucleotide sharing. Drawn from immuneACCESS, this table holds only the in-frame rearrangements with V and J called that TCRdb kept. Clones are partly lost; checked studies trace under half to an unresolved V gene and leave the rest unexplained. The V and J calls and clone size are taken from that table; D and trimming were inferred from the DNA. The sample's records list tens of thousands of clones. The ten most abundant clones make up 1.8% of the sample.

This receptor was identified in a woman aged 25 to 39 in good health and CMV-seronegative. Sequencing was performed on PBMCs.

The CDR3 protein is CAISGQGGTEAFF. The DNA sequence is as follows: TGTGCCATCAGTGGACAGGGTGGGACTGAAGCTTTCTTT. The rearranged segments are TRBV10-3 and TRBJ1-1; 7 middle bases align to TRBD1. According to the germline V gene, CDR1 reads ENHRY and CDR2 reads SYGVKD. V and J are trimmed by 4 bases and 5 bases, and the gene matches miss 4 bases of the junction. The CDR3, from cysteine to phenylalanine, totals 13 residues. The kept DNA is CDR3 alone, 39 bases in frame from the first base.